One sample yielded the 16 T cell receptor beta chains listed below, sequenced in a study of CD4 and CD8 cells across lung adenocarcinoma regions. One entry per CDR3 protein, called by TCRdb with MiXCR from the PCR reads. The top ten clones hold about 22% of a sample with about 20,000 distinct CDR3 sequences, about half of them seen once. Sequenced sample: CD8+ T cells from the center of a lung tumor. The receptors here all came from a female donor with lung adenocarcinoma. The CD4 and CD8 labels of this study may be unreliable.

This rearrangement joins TRBV10-3 to TRBJ2-3; the D gene is possibly TRBD2 (6 bases). In germline, CDR1 is ENHRY, CDR2 SYGVKD. This CDR3 has 14 amino acids. The CDR3 DNA sequence: TGTGCGGGGCGCGCGGGACGAGACCAAGAGACGCAGTATTTT. This codes for CAGRAGRDQETQYF.

The sample holds a few counts of this clonotype. The chain recombines TRBV14 with TRBJ1-2; 7 bases fit TRBD1. After removal of 1 base from V and 3 bases from J, the junction contained 11 bases not matched to a gene. Germline CDR1 reads SGHDN; CDR2 reads FVKESK. This CDR3 region has 17 residues. CDR3 nucleotides: TGTGCCAGCAGCCAAGTCCACGGGACAGCCGGATACTATGGCTACACCTTC. It translates to CASSQVHGTAGYYGYTF. The variable domain in full, completed from reference TRBV14 and TRBJ1-2, reads EAGVTQFPSHSVIEKGQTVTLRCDPISGHDNLYWYRRVMGKEIKFLLHFVKESKQDESGMPNNRFLAERTGGTYSTLKVQPAELEDSGVYFCASSQVHGTAGYYGYTFGSGTRLTVV.

Comments on this clonotype: One end of the junction is discordant with germline, which a read error may explain. The chain couples TRBV6-1 to TRBJ2-2, with D uncertain. This CDR3 has 15 amino acids. Germline lookup yields CDR1 MNHNS and CDR2 SASEGT. CDR3 sequence reads: CASSSASINTGALYF. CDR3 in DNA: TGTGCCAGCAGTAGCGCTAGTATAAACACCGGTGCGCTGTATTTT.

The genes are TRBV10-3 and TRBJ2-1, with a tentative D call TRBD1 (6 bases). Near its end, the DNA agrees better with TRBJ2-5, so the J call may be wrong. CDR3 size: 14 residues. In germline, CDR1 is ENHRY, CDR2 SYGVKD. The CDR3 DNA follows: TGTGCGGGGAAGGGCCCGGGACACGGAGAGACCCAGTACTTC. Translating it yields CAGKGPGHGETQYF.

The chain combines TRBV6-1 with TRBJ2-5; 8 positions agree with TRBD2. Germline CDR1 reads MNHNS; CDR2 reads SASEGT. The length of the CDR3 is 12 residues. V shed 4 bases, J shed 9 bases, and the junction held 4 bases outside the gene matches. The CDR3 region has the DNA TGTGCCAGCAGTGGGCCCGGGGGGGCCCAGTACTTC. It yields the protein CASSGPGGAQYF.

This clonotype was picked up a small number of times. The chain links TRBV7-3 to TRBJ2-5; no firm D call. In germline, CDR1 is SGHTA, CDR2 FQGTGA. Trimming took 2 bases from V and 3 from J, leaving 7 bases between them. The CDR3 is 13 residues long. The CDR3 here is CASSLATEETQYF. The CDR3, as DNA: TGTGCCAGCAGCTTAGCAACAGAAGAGACCCAGTACTTC.

This clonotype has a handful of counts. The rearrangement links TRBV4-1 to TRBJ2-1, with 9 bases lining up with TRBD1. Losses at the gene ends were 0 bases for V and 5 bases for J; bases not matched to a gene: 5. CDR1 is MGHRA, CDR2 YSYEKL, per germline. The CDR3 totals 16 residues. In DNA, the CDR3 is TGCGCCAGCAGCCAAGATCCGGGACAGGGAAACAATGAGCAGTTCTTC. Translated: CASSQDPGQGNNEQFF.

The chain carries TRBV27 and TRBJ1-1; D is perhaps TRBD1 (5 bases). Germline assignment: CDR1 MNHEY and CDR2 SMNVEV (reference sequence). V lost 3 bases to trimming and J lost 4 bases, with 15 bases between them. The CDR3 contains 15 residues. CDR3 sequence (DNA): TGTGCCAGCAGTTTTTCCGCTAGGGGTAGCACTGAAGCTTTCTTT. It specifies CASSFSARGSTEAFF.

This clonotype was recorded once. One end of the junction is discordant with germline, which a read error may explain. The chain uses TRBV27 and TRBJ2-3; tentatively, D is TRBD2 (5 bases). The CDR3 extends over 16 amino acids. Germline CDR1 is MNHEY and CDR2 is SMNVEV (reference sequence). CDR3 in DNA: TGTGCCAGCAGTTTATACCAGGCGTCTAGCACAGATACGCAGTATTTC. It translates to CASSLYQASSTDTQYF.

Relative to its sample, this clonotype is medium-sized. This chain links TRBV6-1 with TRBJ2-3, with D perhaps TRBD2 (6 bases). The DNA end is more similar to TRBJ2-7, so the J call may be wrong. Per germline, CDR1 MNHNS and CDR2 SASEGT. The CDR3 extends over 12 amino acids. CDR3 amino acids: CASRSWEVEQYF. The CDR3 nucleotides read TGTGCCAGCAGATCATGGGAGGTCGAGCAGTACTTC.

The chain carries TRBV6-1 and TRBJ2-5; tentative D call: TRBD1 (7 bases). V dropped 8 bases and J dropped 0 bases, with 19 bases sitting between them. The CDR3 covers 16 residues. Germline CDR1 MNHNS, CDR2 SASEGT. The CDR3 protein is CASGGHGDSDQETQYF. In nucleotides, the CDR3 is TGTGCCAGCGGGGGGCACGGGGACAGTGACCAAGAGACCCAGTACTTC.

By sample share, this clonotype is medium-sized (0.01 to 0.1%). The chain combines TRBV25-1 with TRBJ2-2, with 12 bases fitting TRBD2. CDR3 length: 16 residues. The V and J ends lost 6 bases and 5 bases, in that order; junction bases with no gene match: 7. From germline, CDR1 is MGHDK and CDR2 SYGVNS. The CDR3 sequence: CASSATGTSGTGELFF. The CDR3, as DNA: TGTGCCAGCAGCGCTACCGGGACTAGCGGGACCGGGGAGCTGTTTTTT.

V and J are TRBV6-1 and TRBJ2-1; TRBD2 aligns across 11 bases. From germline, CDR1 is MNHNS and CDR2 SASEGT. The CDR3 runs to 16 residues. The J segment lost 6 bases and the V segment lost 5 bases, leaving 9 bases of the junction unmatched. Here the CDR3 DNA reads TGTGCCAGCAGTTTAAGGGCTGGACTAGCGGGCAATGAGCAGTTCTTC. Its protein is CASSLRAGLAGNEQFF.

The chain carries TRBV27 and TRBJ2-5; no firm D call. The CDR3 spans 13 residues. Trimming left V 6 bases short and J 1 base short, with 9 bases between. CDR1 is MNHEY and CDR2 is SMNVEV in the germline V gene (reference sequence). The CDR3 loop is CASRGFVQETQYF. CDR3 DNA: TGTGCCAGCAGAGGCTTTGTCCAAGAGACCCAGTACTTC.

This clonotype is medium-sized (0.01 to 0.1%) within its sample. V and J are TRBV27 and TRBJ2-1, with TRBD2 as a possible D gene (6 bases). CDR3 size: 17 residues. Trimming removed 4 bases at V and 1 base at J, with 17 bases between. Looked up from germline, CDR1 is MNHEY and CDR2 is SMNVEV (reference sequence). CDR3 sequence: CASSSGAGPLSYNEQFF. In DNA, the CDR3 is TGTGCCAGCAGTTCCGGAGCGGGCCCCCTATCCTACAATGAGCAGTTCTTC.

This clonotype was counted only a few times. V and J are TRBV7-2 and TRBJ2-4; no firm D call. Deletions cut 4 bases from V and 0 bases from J, with 10 bases between. There are 15 residues in the CDR3. Germline lookup yields CDR1 SGHTA and CDR2 FQGNSA. The CDR3 nucleotides read TGTGCCAGCAGCTCCCTAGGGCTAGCCAAAAACATTCAGTACTTC. Its protein is CASSSLGLAKNIQYF.